This T cell receptor (beta chain) stems from a study of human T cells and chemical hapten exposure. TCRdb ran MiXCR on the RACE reads and lists one entry per CDR3 protein. The sample contains about 81,000 distinct CDR3 sequences, 7.5% to 9.5% of which appear only once. Germline CDR1 LGHNT, CDR2 FRNRAP. CDR3 length: 13 residues. The sample's time point: patch test 1, 2 weeks after DPC sensitization. Specified treatment: therapeutic diphenylcyclopropenone sensitization with weekly scalp DPC. Comments on this clonotype: Mismatch with germline at one junction end may stem from a read error.

This TCR derives from a woman younger than 45 with alopecia areata. Some clones in this sample may be carry-over from other donors' samples. The specimen was whole blood, collected in connection with sensitization to the hapten diphenylcyclopropenone (DPC). The V call is TRBV12-5, the J call TRBJ1-2, with 7 bases that match TRBD1. The CDR3 spells CASGLTITGTEKF. The CDR3 DNA reads TGTGCTAGTGGCCTAACTATTACCGGGACAGAAAAATTC.